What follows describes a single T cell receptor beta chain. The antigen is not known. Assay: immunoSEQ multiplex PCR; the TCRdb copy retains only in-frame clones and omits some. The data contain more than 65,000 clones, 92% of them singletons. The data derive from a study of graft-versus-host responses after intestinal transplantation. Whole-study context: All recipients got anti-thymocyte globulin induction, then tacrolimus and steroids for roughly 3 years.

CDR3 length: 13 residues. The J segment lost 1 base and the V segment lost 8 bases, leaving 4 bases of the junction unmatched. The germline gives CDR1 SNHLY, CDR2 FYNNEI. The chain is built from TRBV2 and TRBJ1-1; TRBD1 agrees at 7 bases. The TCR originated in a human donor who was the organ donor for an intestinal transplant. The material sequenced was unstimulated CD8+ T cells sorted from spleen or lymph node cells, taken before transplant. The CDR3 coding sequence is TGTGCCAGCGGGGGACAGCCGAACACTGAAGCTTTCTTT. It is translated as CASGGQPNTEAFF.